One sample yielded the 10 T cell receptor beta chains listed below, sequenced in a study of cytomegalovirus exposure and HLA in healthy donors. Vbeta (60) and Jbeta (13) primers were used in the PCR. Only in-frame clones appear in the TCRdb table, and some are missing; sequencing was by immunoSEQ multiplex PCR. The sample records some 150,000 clones, roughly 87% being singletons. The material sequenced was PBMCs. The receptors were sampled from a man under 40 in good health and CMV-seropositive.

This chain links TRBV28 with TRBJ2-3; 9 bases map to TRBD1. The V gene end was trimmed by 3 bases and the J gene end by 6 bases; junction bases not matched to a gene: 25. The V gene's germline CDR1 is MDHEN and CDR2 SYDVKM. This CDR3 spans 21 amino acids. DNA of the CDR3: TGTGCCAGCAGTTTCTCCGAGACAGGGGGAAGGGCGGGATGGGTTGCGGATACGCAGTATTTT. Translation gives CASSFSETGGRAGWVADTQYF.

The chain employs TRBV6-6 and TRBJ1-4; a weak D match, TRBD1 (5 bases). Between the trimmed V and J ends, which lost 0 bases and 2 bases, there was a span of 7 bases. The CDR3 is made up of 15 amino acids. The germline CDR1 and CDR2 sequences are MNHNY and SVGAGI (reference sequence). CDR3 nucleotides: TGTGCCAGCAGTTACTCGGGGGGGACTAATGAAAAACTGTTTTTT. Translating gives CASSYSGGTNEKLFF.

The chain joins TRBV4-3 to TRBJ2-2; 10 bases align to TRBD2. The CDR3 contains 16 residues. Losses at the gene ends were 1 base for V and 4 bases for J; bases not matched to a gene: 3. CDR1 is LGHNA, CDR2 YSLEER, per germline. CDR3 bases: TGCGCCAGCAGCCAAGTGAAGCGGGGGGGCACCGGGGAGCTGTTTTTT. This translates into CASSQVKRGGTGELFF.

The sample holds one count of this clone. This chain connects TRBV5-4 to TRBJ2-3; D is unclear. There are 14 residues in the CDR3. Germline V CDR1 and CDR2: SGHNT, YYREEE (reference sequence). V gave up 0 bases and J gave up 5 bases, with 10 bases separating them. The CDR3 reads CASSLGSPGDTQYF. DNA for the CDR3: TGTGCCAGCAGCTTGGGATCTCCGGGAGATACGCAGTATTTT.

The genes are TRBV7-8 and TRBJ2-1, with TRBD2 matching 10 bases. The CDR3 is 17 residues long. V trimming: 3 bases; J trimming: 4 bases; junction bases outside the gene matches: 9. Germline V CDR1 and CDR2: SGHVS, FQNEAQ. The CDR3 is CASSLRARTSGYNEQFF. The CDR3 DNA follows: TGTGCCAGCAGCTTGAGGGCGCGGACTAGCGGTTACAATGAGCAGTTCTTC.

The gene calls are TRBV10-3 and TRBJ2-7; 7 bases match TRBD2. CDR1 is ENHRY, CDR2 SYGVKD, per germline. With 2 bases clipped from V and 7 bases from J, the junction kept 8 bases outside the gene matches. The CDR3 contains 14 residues. DNA of the CDR3: TGTGCCATCAGTGAGGGGCCGGGAGCGGGAGAGCAGTACTTC. It specifies CAISEGPGAGEQYF.

The chain joins TRBV5-1 to TRBJ2-1; 7 nucleotides line up with TRBD2. The V gene end was trimmed by 3 bases and the J gene end by 3 bases; junction bases not matched to a gene: 3. Per germline, CDR1 SGHRS and CDR2 YFSETQ. The length of the CDR3 is 14 residues. The CDR3 coding sequence is TGCGCCAGCAGCTCTAGCGGAGTCTACAATGAGCAGTTCTTC. This gives the protein CASSSSGVYNEQFF.

This clone has only one observation. The rearrangement uses TRBV11-2 and TRBJ2-2; 7 bases fit TRBD1. The V segment lost 5 bases and the J segment 3 bases; nucleotides outside the gene matches: 3. Germline CDR1 is SGHAT and CDR2 is FQNNGV. The CDR3 consists of 14 residues. Here the CDR3 DNA reads TGTGCCAGCAGCAAGGGACAGTACACCGGGGAGCTGTTTTTT. Its translation is CASSKGQYTGELFF.

This clone was found a few times. V and J are TRBV5-1 and TRBJ2-1; 9 nucleotides agree with TRBD2. Germline V gene lookup returns CDR1 SGHRS and CDR2 YFSETQ. After removal of 6 bases from V and 1 base from J, the junction contained 8 bases not matched to a gene. The CDR3 is 16 residues long. CDR3 in DNA: TGCGCCAGCACTCTGGGACTAGCTCGGTCCTACAATGAGCAGTTCTTC. Translating gives CASTLGLARSYNEQFF.

In this sample, this clone turned up once. The J gene is TRBJ2-7, the V gene TRBV5-5; a possible D gene is TRBD1 (6 bases). Germline CDR1 reads SGHKS; CDR2 reads YYEKEE (reference sequence). Between the trimmed V and J ends, which lost 4 bases and 3 bases, there was a span of 14 bases. CDR3 length: 14 amino acids. The CDR3: CASSADRDYYEQYF. In nucleotides, the CDR3 is TGTGCCAGCAGCGCGGACAGAGACTACTACGAGCAGTACTTC.